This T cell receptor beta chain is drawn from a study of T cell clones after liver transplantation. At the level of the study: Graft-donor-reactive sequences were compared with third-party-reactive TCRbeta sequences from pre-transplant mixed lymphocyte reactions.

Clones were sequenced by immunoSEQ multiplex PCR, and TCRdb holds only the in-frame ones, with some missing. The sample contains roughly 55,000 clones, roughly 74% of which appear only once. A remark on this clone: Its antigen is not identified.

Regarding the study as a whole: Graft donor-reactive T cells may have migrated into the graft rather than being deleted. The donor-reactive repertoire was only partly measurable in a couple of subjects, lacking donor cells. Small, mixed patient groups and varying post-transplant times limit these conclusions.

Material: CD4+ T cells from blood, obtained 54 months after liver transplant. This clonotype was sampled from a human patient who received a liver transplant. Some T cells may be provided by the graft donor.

CDR3 sequence reads: CASIRDRSNQPQHF. In DNA form, the CDR3 reads TGTGCCAGCATTAGGGACCGGTCCAATCAGCCCCAGCATTTT. J is TRBJ1-5 and V is TRBV28; D possibly corresponds to TRBD1 (5 bases). Germline V CDR1 and CDR2: MDHEN, SYDVKM. This CDR3 contains 14 residues. Trimming left V 7 bases short and J 3 bases short, with 13 bases between. The whole variable domain, filled in from reference TRBV28 and TRBJ1-5, reads DVKVTQSSRYLVKRTGEKVFLECVQDMDHENMFWYRQDPGLGLRLIYFSYDVKMKEKGDIPEGYSVSREKKERFSLILESASTNQTSMYLCASIRDRSNQPQHFGDGTRLSIL.